A single sample is the source of the 7 T cell receptor beta chains below, sequenced in a study of blood T cell repertoires in COVID-19. TCRdb's table, derived via immunoSEQ multiplex PCR, lists solely in-frame clones and lacks some. The table lists 150,000 to 200,000 clones, roughly 77% of them singletons, with about 6.5% in the top ten. Sequencing was carried out using peripheral blood. The receptor source for this set is a man aged 70-80 years with active or convalescent COVID-19.

The rearrangement joins TRBV18 to TRBJ2-7; 9 nucleotides match TRBD1. CDR1 is KGHSH and CDR2 is LQKENI in the germline V gene. The trim removed 3 bases at V and 5 bases at J, leaving 8 bases unmatched. The CDR3 totals 15 residues. In DNA form, the CDR3 reads TGTGCCAGCTCACCGGCCGGGACAGGGACCCACGAGCAGTACTTC. Protein product: CASSPAGTGTHEQYF.

This clone was counted a few times. The chain is built from TRBV29-1 and TRBJ1-1; a possible D gene is TRBD1 (5 bases). The CDR3 length is 12 residues. Deletions cut 4 bases from V and 5 bases from J, with 11 bases between. CDR1 is SQVTM and CDR2 is ANQGSEA in the germline V gene. Here the CDR3 reads CSVGSGGTEAFF. The CDR3 DNA follows: TGCAGCGTTGGATCGGGGGGTACTGAAGCTTTCTTT.

The count of this clone is one. The rearrangement joins TRBV18 to TRBJ1-1, with D possibly matching TRBD1 (6 bases). Germline V gene data show CDR1 as KGHSH and CDR2 as LQKENI. This CDR3 has 15 amino acids. The V end lost 3 bases, the J end lost 0 bases, and 11 bases lay between the germline ends. DNA for the CDR3: TGTGCCAGCTCACCGGCCAGGGACATGAACACTGAAGCTTTCTTT. It yields the protein CASSPARDMNTEAFF.

J is TRBJ1-5 and V is TRBV21-1. TRBV21-1 is annotated as a pseudogene. The CDR3 is 18 residues long. In DNA form, the CDR3 reads TGTGCCAGCAGCAAGGGCGGGGTACGCGCACGTAGCAATCAGCCCCAGCATTTT. The encoded protein is CASSKGGVRARSNQPQHF.

The V gene is TRBV11-2, the J gene TRBJ1-1, with D perhaps TRBD1 (5 bases). V lost 7 bases to trimming and J lost 5 bases, with 17 bases between them. This CDR3 comprises 14 residues. The germline CDR1 and CDR2 sequences are SGHAT and FQNNGV. The CDR3 DNA reads as TGTGCCAGCACCTCCTGGGGGGGGTTGACTGAAGCTTTCTTT. This gives the protein CASTSWGGLTEAFF.

The chain couples TRBV24-1 to TRBJ2-1, with D perhaps TRBD1 (5 bases). CDR3 length: 15 amino acids. Trimming took 3 bases from V and 1 from J, leaving 9 bases between them. CDR1 and CDR2 from the germline V gene are KGHDR and SFDVKD. In nucleotides, the CDR3 is TGTGCCACCAGTGATGGGGCGAGTTCCTACAATGAGCAGTTCTTC. This sequence encodes CATSDGASSYNEQFF.

The chain joins TRBV30 to TRBJ2-3; D is uncertain. The germline CDR1 and CDR2 sequences are GTSNPN and SVGIG (reference sequence). V shed 0 bases and J shed 5 bases, with 6 bases lying between them. The CDR3 loop spans 12 amino acids. The CDR3 sequence is CAWSVVVDTQYF. In nucleotides, the CDR3 is TGTGCCTGGAGTGTCGTAGTAGATACGCAGTATTTT.